This note documents a single T cell receptor beta chain sequence. Antigen specificity is unknown. One end of the junction varies from germline; a read error may be responsible. DNA and RNA were both co-extracted from approximately 20-30 mg of bulk tissue that had not been sorted. The patients had histopathologically diagnosed primary liver carcinoma, and their disease was treated by surgical resection. Without exception, tumor samples held over 80% viable tumor cells. cDNA specific to TCR beta was made from approximately 500 ng of total RNA, with a constant-region primer employed for priming. Three-round nested multiplex PCR performed with slightly modified ARM-PCR produced the TCR beta libraries. The opening two PCR rounds, around 10 cycles each, paired TRBV1-TRBV30 forward primers with a C-beta reverse primer. MiXCR, applied by TCRdb to the multiplex PCR reads, yields one record per CDR3 protein. The sample records roughly 100,000 distinct CDR3 sequences, more than 65% being singletons.

This entry comes from a study of tumor-infiltrating lymphocytes in primary liver carcinoma. On the study more broadly: The patients comprised men and women between the ages of 30 and 69 years.

Germline V lookup: CDR1 SQVTM, CDR2 ANQGSEA. The CDR3 is 11 residues long. Study-wide points: Only about 8-25% of top clones spanned all five tumor regions.

V is TRBV29-1 and J is TRBJ1-2; TRBD1 might be the D (6 bases). The sequence came from a woman aged 55-70 years with primary liver carcinoma and hepatitis B virus infection. Material for sequencing was liver tumor tissue from sampling region 2. Subset indicated: tumor region T2, inferior pole. The chain's CDR3 is CIVDRSYGYTF. For the CDR3, the DNA is TGCATCGTTGACAGGAGCTATGGCTACACCTTC.